A single sample gave rise to the 10 T cell receptor beta chains below, sequenced in a study of blood T cell repertoires in COVID-19. Only in-frame clones appear in the TCRdb table, and some are missing; sequencing was by immunoSEQ multiplex PCR. This sample has about 190,000 clones, with approximately 91% found just once. Sequenced sample: peripheral blood. The receptors stem from a man aged 30 to 39 with acute or convalescent COVID-19.

The CDR3 DNA sequence: TGTGCCAGCAGCTACACAGGGGGCAATGAAAAACTGTTTTTT. Its protein product is CASSYTGGNEKLFF. This chain connects TRBV11-2 to TRBJ1-4, with 9 bases matching TRBD1. The CDR3 runs to 14 residues. CDR1 and CDR2 from the germline V gene are SGHAT and FQNNGV. Trimming took 4 bases from V and 5 from J; bases not matched to a gene: 2.

The rearrangement joins TRBV5-1 to TRBJ2-6, with TRBD1 matching 8 bases. Per the germline V gene, CDR1 is SGHRS and CDR2 is YFSETQ. The CDR3 length is 17 residues. V lost 4 bases and J lost 1; bases outside the gene matches: 7. CDR3 sequence (DNA): TGCGCCAGCAGCCTAGGACAGGGAAGGTCTGGGGCCAACGTCCTGACTTTC. Its translation: CASSLGQGRSGANVLTF.

The genes are TRBV5-1 and TRBJ1-2; no clear D gene. CDR3 length: 16 residues. From germline, CDR1 is SGHRS and CDR2 YFSETQ. V was clipped by 0 bases and J by 0 bases, with 12 bases between them. The CDR3 protein is CASSLGAGRTNYGYTF. CDR3 DNA sequence: TGCGCCAGCAGCTTGGGGGCGGGCAGGACTAACTATGGCTACACCTTC.

V gene TRBV24-1 combines with J gene TRBJ1-2, with D possibly being TRBD1 (6 bases). This CDR3 spans 15 amino acids. The germline V and J ends were trimmed by 8 bases and 1 base, with 16 bases remaining between them. Germline V lookup: CDR1 KGHDR, CDR2 SFDVKD. CDR3 bases: TGTGCCACCACCCCCCCCGGGACACTTAACTATGGCTACACCTTC. It is translated as CATTPPGTLNYGYTF.

The chain recombines TRBV5-1 with TRBJ2-5; 14 bases map to TRBD2. The germline CDR1 and CDR2 sequences are SGHRS and YFSETQ. The length of the CDR3 is 18 residues. Trimming removed 2 bases from V and 1 base from J; junction bases left unmatched: 7. Here the CDR3 DNA reads TGCGCCAGCAGCTTCGGGACTAGCGGGGGAGGACCCCAAGAGACCCAGTACTTC. This encodes CASSFGTSGGGPQETQYF.

The chain uses TRBV6-5 and TRBJ1-5; 9 positions agree with TRBD1. CDR3 length: 13 residues. Losses at the gene ends were 6 bases for V and 8 bases for J; bases not matched to a gene: 5. Germline values: CDR1 MNHEY, CDR2 SVGAGI. The CDR3 spells CASSRTGVKPQHF. CDR3 coding DNA: TGTGCCAGCAGCCGGACAGGGGTGAAGCCCCAGCATTTT.

CDR3 sequence: CASSLSGISGNTIYF. CDR3 DNA: TGTGCCAGCAGTCTCAGCGGGATATCTGGAAACACCATATATTTT. This rearrangement joins TRBV27 to TRBJ1-3; D ambiguous. Between the trimmed V and J ends, which lost 5 bases and 1 base, there was a span of 12 bases. Germline CDR1 MNHEY, CDR2 SMNVEV (reference sequence). This CDR3 contains 15 residues.

This sequence joins TRBV7-2 and TRBJ2-3, with D possibly being TRBD1 (5 bases). Germline V lookup: CDR1 SGHTA, CDR2 FQGNSA. Trimming stripped 8 bases from V and 4 bases from J, with 16 bases between. The CDR3 loop spans 14 amino acids. CDR3: CASLGPRAPDTQYF. CDR3 nucleotides: TGTGCCAGCCTAGGGCCCAGGGCGCCAGATACGCAGTATTTT.

The J gene is TRBJ2-1, the V gene TRBV18, with 11 bases lining up with TRBD2. Unmatched junction bases numbered 29, after V lost 2 bases and J lost 5 bases. CDR1 is KGHSH and CDR2 is LQKENI in the germline V gene. The CDR3 covers 24 residues. CDR3 amino acids: CASSPASYLSIGIAGGPRDNEQFF. The CDR3 DNA follows: TGTGCCAGCTCACCAGCATCCTACCTAAGCATCGGTATAGCGGGAGGGCCCCGAGACAATGAGCAGTTCTTC.

The chain recombines TRBV28 with TRBJ2-3; a possible D gene is TRBD2 (5 bases). Germline values: CDR1 MDHEN, CDR2 SYDVKM. This CDR3 comprises 12 residues. V lost 2 bases, J lost 11 bases, and 11 bases lay in between. In nucleotides, the CDR3 is TGTGCCAGCAGTTTACCTAGCTCTAAGCAGTATTTT. Translating gives CASSLPSSKQYF.